The clone carrying this T cell receptor beta chain was recorded only once. These data originate in a study of blood T cell repertoires in COVID-19. Overall study: Italy, Spain and the United States were the sources of the convalescent and acute COVID-19 samples. The analysed material was cDNA or gDNA that came from T cells, B-cell-depleted T cells, or PBMCs.

CDR3 length: 14 amino acids. The germline CDR1 and CDR2 sequences are SGHTA and FQGTGA. V dropped 5 bases and J dropped 6 bases, with 16 bases sitting between them. Original methodology: How many nucleated cells were present was estimated from reference gene primer amplification. Generated by immunoSEQ multiplex PCR, the TCRdb table keeps only in-frame clones and is missing some. V and J calls and clone size are those listed in that table; D and trimming were worked out from the DNA. The table records 30,000 to 45,000 clones, 90% of them present only once. The TCR was taken from a man in his 70s with acute or convalescent COVID-19. Sequenced sample: peripheral blood. This sequence joins TRBV7-3 and TRBJ1-1, with D maybe TRBD1 (6 bases). CDR3 sequence (DNA): TGTGCCAGCAGCCGGAACCAGGACAGCCCTGAAGCTTTCTTT. Amino acid sequence: CASSRNQDSPEAFF.